These 10 T cell receptor beta chains came from one sample sequenced in a study of CD8 T cells in Susac syndrome. RNA in amounts of roughly 0.5 to 1 ug was reverse transcribed with random hexamers. TCRdb re-called the immunoSEQ multiplex PCR reads through MiXCR, storing one row per CDR3 protein. The table records about 240,000 distinct CDR3 sequences, 90% to 96% of them present only once. Sequencing input: CD4+ T cells from PBMCs. These TCRs come from a human donor with Susac syndrome.

This chain joins TRBV9 and TRBJ1-1; no clear D gene. This CDR3 spans 15 amino acids. CDR1 is SGDLS, CDR2 YYNGEE, per germline. V lost 0 bases, J lost 4 bases, and 13 bases lay in between. The CDR3 DNA follows: TGTGCCAGCAGCGTAGAGGGTACTCGCGGCACTGAAGCTTTCTTT. Amino acid sequence: CASSVEGTRGTEAFF. Combining the CDR3 with reference TRBV9 and TRBJ1-1 gives the whole variable domain DSGVTQTPKHLITATGQRVTLRCSPRSGDLSVYWYQQSLDQGLQFLIQYYNGEERAKGNILERFSAQQFPDLHSELNLSSLELGDSALYFCASSVEGTRGTEAFFGQGTRLTVV.

The chain couples TRBV15 to TRBJ2-7; perhaps D is TRBD1 or TRBD2 (5 bases each). The CDR3 is made up of 12 amino acids. CDR1 is LNHNV, CDR2 YYDKDF, per germline (reference sequence). Deletions cut 8 bases from V and 5 bases from J, with 13 bases between. The CDR3 is CATPVRDHEQYF. The CDR3 DNA reads as TGTGCCACCCCCGTTCGGGACCACGAGCAGTACTTC.

The chain recombines TRBV28 with TRBJ1-2, with D perhaps TRBD1 (6 bases). Germline assignment: CDR1 MDHEN and CDR2 SYDVKM. The CDR3 contains 11 residues. With 7 bases removed from V and 12 bases from J, the gap between germline ends came to 15 bases. The CDR3 nucleotides are TGTGCCAGCACCCACAGGGAGGGAAACACCTTC. Amino acid sequence: CASTHREGNTF.

The genes are TRBV30 and TRBJ1-1; no clear D gene. Trimming stripped 5 bases from V and 5 bases from J, with 12 bases between. Germline-derived CDR1 and CDR2 are GTSNPN and SVGIG (reference sequence). This CDR3 region has 12 residues. The CDR3 DNA follows: TGTGCCTGGGGGATTTATCGGACTGAAGCTTTCTTT. It translates to CAWGIYRTEAFF.

This chain links TRBV24-1 with TRBJ2-3; D uncertain. This CDR3 comprises 16 residues. Germline V gene lookup returns CDR1 KGHDR and CDR2 SFDVKD. With 4 bases removed from V and 3 bases from J, the gap between germline ends came to 16 bases. CDR3 sequence reads: CATSEGKQYLTDTQYF. In nucleotides, the CDR3 is TGTGCCACCAGTGAGGGGAAGCAGTATTTGACAGATACGCAGTATTTT.

The rearrangement links TRBV15 to TRBJ2-2; tentatively, D is TRBD2 (6 bases). Germline lookup yields CDR1 LNHNV and CDR2 YYDKDF (reference sequence). V dropped 9 bases and J dropped 5 bases, with 10 bases sitting between them. This CDR3 is built from 12 residues. The DNA of the CDR3 is TGTGCCACTGGGAGCGGGACCGGGGAGCTGTTTTTT. Protein: CATGSGTGELFF.

This chain uses TRBV28 with TRBJ1-1; TRBD1 matches 8 bases. Germline values: CDR1 MDHEN, CDR2 SYDVKM. V trimming: 4 bases; J trimming: 1 base; junction bases outside the gene matches: 5. There are 15 residues in the CDR3. CDR3 in DNA: TGTGCCAGCAGTTCGGGGGACAGGCCGAACACTGAAGCTTTCTTT. It translates to CASSSGDRPNTEAFF.

CDR3 amino acids: CASSWELGYTF. CDR3 DNA: TGTGCCAGCAGTTGGGAGCTTGGCTACACCTTC. This chain connects TRBV28 to TRBJ1-2; D not resolved. This CDR3 comprises 11 residues. Trimming removed 4 bases from V and 7 bases from J, with 7 bases in between. Germline V gene data show CDR1 as MDHEN and CDR2 as SYDVKM.

The rearrangement links TRBV4-1 to TRBJ2-7, with D unresolved. The CDR3 extends over 18 amino acids. In germline, CDR1 is MGHRA, CDR2 YSYEKL. V lost 1 base to trimming and J lost 3 bases, with 22 bases between them. CDR3 region: CASSQALAGLPKLYEQYF. As DNA, the CDR3 is TGCGCCAGCAGCCAAGCTTTGGCAGGTCTCCCCAAACTCTACGAGCAGTACTTC.

This CDR3 reads CSASSPGVSPGELFF. The CDR3 bases are TGCAGTGCTAGCTCGCCGGGAGTCAGTCCGGGGGAGCTGTTTTTT. The chain employs TRBV20-1 and TRBJ2-2, with TRBD2 as a possible D gene (6 bases). CDR3 length: 15 residues. V lost 3 bases and J lost 8, with 19 bases in between. The germline V gene has CDR1 DFQATT and CDR2 SNEGSKA (reference sequence).